This TCR beta chain was identified during a study of T cells in Graves' hyperthyroidism and ophthalmopathy. Whole-study context: Peripheral blood was secured at the point of initial diagnosis, before any treatment.

The CDR3 has 16 amino acids. V shed 2 bases and J 5 bases; nucleotides not matched to a gene: 3. Amplification of TCR beta CDR3 regions used RNA as the template. The TCR CDR3 was amplified in a first-round RT-PCR using the HTBI primer set. TCRdb re-called the multiplex PCR reads with MiXCR, one entry per CDR3 protein. Of over 500,000 distinct CDR3 sequences listed, 15% to 20% were seen once; the top ten hold about 16%. The authors obtained PBMCs from roughly 9.7 ml of fresh peripheral blood. This receptor was identified in a woman aged 18-30 years with Graves' ophthalmopathy. Specimen: blood. The rearrangement joins TRBV12-3 or TRBV12-4 to TRBJ2-1, with 13 bases lining up with TRBD2. The CDR3 spells CASSLRLAGGDNEQFF. The CDR3 DNA sequence: TGTGCCAGCAGTTTACGACTAGCGGGAGGCGACAATGAGCAGTTCTTC.